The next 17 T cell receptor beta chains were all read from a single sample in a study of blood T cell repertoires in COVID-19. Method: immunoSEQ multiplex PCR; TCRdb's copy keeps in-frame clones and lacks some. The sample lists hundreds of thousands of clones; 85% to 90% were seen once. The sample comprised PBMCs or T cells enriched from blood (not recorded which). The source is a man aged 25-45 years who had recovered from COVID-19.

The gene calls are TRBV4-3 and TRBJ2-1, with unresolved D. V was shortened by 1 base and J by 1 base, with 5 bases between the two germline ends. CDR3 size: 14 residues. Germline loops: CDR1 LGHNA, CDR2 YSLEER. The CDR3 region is CASSQGNSYNEQFF. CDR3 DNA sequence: TGCGCCAGCAGCCAAGGTAATTCCTACAATGAGCAGTTCTTC.

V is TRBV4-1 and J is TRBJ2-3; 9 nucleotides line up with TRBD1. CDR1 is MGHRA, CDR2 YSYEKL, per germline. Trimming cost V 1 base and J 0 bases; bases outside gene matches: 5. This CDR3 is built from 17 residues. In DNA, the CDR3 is TGCGCCAGCAGCCAAGGACAGGGGGGGGCTAGCACAGATACGCAGTATTTT. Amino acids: CASSQGQGGASTDTQYF.

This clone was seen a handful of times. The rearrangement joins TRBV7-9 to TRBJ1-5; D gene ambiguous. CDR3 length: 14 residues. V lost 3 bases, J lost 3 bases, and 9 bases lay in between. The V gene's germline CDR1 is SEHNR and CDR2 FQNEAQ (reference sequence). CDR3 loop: CASSFEGSNQPQHF. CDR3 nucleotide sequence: TGTGCCAGCAGCTTCGAGGGTTCCAATCAGCCCCAGCATTTT.

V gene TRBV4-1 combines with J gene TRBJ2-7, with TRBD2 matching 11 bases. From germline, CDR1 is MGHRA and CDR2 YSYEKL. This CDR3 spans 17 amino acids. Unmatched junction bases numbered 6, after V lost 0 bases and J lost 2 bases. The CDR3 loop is CASSQDPGTSGTYEQYF. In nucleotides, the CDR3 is TGCGCCAGCAGCCAAGATCCCGGGACTAGCGGAACCTACGAGCAGTACTTC.

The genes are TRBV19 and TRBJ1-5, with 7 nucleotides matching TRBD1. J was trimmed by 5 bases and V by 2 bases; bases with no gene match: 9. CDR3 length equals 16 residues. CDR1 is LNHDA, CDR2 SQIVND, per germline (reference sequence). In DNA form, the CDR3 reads TGTGCCAGTAGTATACTGGACAGGCTCGCAGATCAGCCCCAGCATTTT. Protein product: CASSILDRLADQPQHF.

As DNA, the CDR3 is TGTGCCAGCAGTGTGCATAATCAACGGGTGGAGACCCAGTACTTC. Protein: CASSVHNQRVETQYF. The genes are TRBV2 and TRBJ2-5; D not certain. The germline CDR1 and CDR2 sequences are SNHLY and FYNNEI. The CDR3 is 15 residues long. Trimming removed 4 bases at V and 5 bases at J, with 17 bases between. Full variable domain (outside the CDR3, taken from reference TRBV2 and TRBJ2-5): EPEVTQTPSHQVTQMGQEVILRCVPISNHLYFYWYRQILGQKVEFLVSFYNNEISEKSEIFDDQFSVERPDGSNFTLKIRSTKLEDSAMYFCASSVHNQRVETQYFGPGTRLLVL.

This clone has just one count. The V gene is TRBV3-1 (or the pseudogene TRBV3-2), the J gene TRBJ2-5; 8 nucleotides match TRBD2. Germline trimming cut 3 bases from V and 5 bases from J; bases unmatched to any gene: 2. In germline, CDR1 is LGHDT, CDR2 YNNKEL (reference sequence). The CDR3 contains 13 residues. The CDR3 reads CASSQRGDETQYF. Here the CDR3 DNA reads TGTGCCAGCAGCCAGCGGGGGGACGAGACCCAGTACTTC.

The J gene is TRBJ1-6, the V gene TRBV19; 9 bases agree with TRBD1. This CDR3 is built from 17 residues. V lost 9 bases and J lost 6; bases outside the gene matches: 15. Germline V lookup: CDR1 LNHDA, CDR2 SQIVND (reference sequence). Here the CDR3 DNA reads TGTGCCAGCACGGGACAGGGCGGGCCAGGGGCTAATTCACCCCTCCACTTT. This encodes CASTGQGGPGANSPLHF. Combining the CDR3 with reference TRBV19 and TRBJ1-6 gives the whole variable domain DGGITQSPKYLFRKEGQNVTLSCEQNLNHDAMYWYRQDPGQGLRLIYYSQIVNDFQKGDIAEGYSVSREKKESFPLTVTSAQKNPTAFYLCASTGQGGPGANSPLHFGNGTRLTVT.

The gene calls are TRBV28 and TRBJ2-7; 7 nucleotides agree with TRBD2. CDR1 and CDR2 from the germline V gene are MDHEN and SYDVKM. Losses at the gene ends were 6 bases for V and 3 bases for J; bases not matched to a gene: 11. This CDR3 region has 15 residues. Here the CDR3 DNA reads TGTGCCAGCAGCCCAATCGGGGAGGGTAACTACGAGCAGTACTTC. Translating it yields CASSPIGEGNYEQYF.

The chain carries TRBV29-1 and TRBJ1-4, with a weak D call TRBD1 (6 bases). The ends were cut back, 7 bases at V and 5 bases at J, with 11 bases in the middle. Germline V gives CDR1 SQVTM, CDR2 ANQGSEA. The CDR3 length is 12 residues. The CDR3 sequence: CSGWGGNEKLFF. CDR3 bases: TGCAGCGGGTGGGGGGGCAATGAAAAACTGTTTTTT.

The CDR3 here is CASSPPETGAGELFF. The DNA for the CDR3 is TGTGCCAGCTCACCTCCTGAGACGGGAGCCGGGGAGCTGTTTTTT. This sequence joins TRBV18 and TRBJ2-2; TRBD2 might be the D (6 bases). V lost 3 bases to trimming and J lost 6 bases, with 14 bases between them. The CDR3 runs to 15 residues. CDR1 is KGHSH and CDR2 is LQKENI in the germline V gene.

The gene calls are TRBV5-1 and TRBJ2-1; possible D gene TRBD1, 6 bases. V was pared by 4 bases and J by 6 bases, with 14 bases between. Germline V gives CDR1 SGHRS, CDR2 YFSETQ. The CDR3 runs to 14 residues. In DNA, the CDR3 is TGCGCCAGCAGCCTACAGGGTATTGGCAATGAGCAGTTCTTC. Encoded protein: CASSLQGIGNEQFF.

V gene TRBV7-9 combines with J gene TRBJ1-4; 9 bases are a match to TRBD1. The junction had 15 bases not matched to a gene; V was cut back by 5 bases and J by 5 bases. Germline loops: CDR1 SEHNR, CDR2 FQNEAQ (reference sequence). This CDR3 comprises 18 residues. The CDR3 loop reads CASSITTGGAIRNEKLFF. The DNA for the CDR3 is TGTGCCAGCAGCATAACTACAGGGGGCGCAATCAGAAATGAAAAACTGTTTTTT.

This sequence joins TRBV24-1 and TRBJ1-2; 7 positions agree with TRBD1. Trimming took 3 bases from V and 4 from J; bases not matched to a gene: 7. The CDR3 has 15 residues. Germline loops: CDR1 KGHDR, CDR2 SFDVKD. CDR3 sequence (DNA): TGTGCCACCAGTGATCATACAGGGGACCTCTATGGCTACACCTTC. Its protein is CATSDHTGDLYGYTF.

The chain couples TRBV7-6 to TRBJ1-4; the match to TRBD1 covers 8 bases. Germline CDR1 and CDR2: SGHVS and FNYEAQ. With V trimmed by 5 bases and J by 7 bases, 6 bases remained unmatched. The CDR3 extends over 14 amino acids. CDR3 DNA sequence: TGTGCCAGCAGCCCCCGGACAGGGAGTGAAAAACTGTTTTTT. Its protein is CASSPRTGSEKLFF.

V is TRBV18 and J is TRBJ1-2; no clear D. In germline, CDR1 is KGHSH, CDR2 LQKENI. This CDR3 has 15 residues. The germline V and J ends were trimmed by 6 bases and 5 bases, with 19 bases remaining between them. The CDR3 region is CASSPNPGSTYGYTF. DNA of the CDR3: TGTGCCAGCTCCCCAAACCCCGGGAGTACGTATGGCTACACCTTC.

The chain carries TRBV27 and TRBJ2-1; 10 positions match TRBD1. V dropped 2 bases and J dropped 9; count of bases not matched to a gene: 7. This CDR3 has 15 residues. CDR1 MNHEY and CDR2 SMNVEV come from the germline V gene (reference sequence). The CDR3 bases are TGTGCCAGCAGTTTAGGCCGGGGGACAGGGGCTGAGCAGTTCTTC. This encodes CASSLGRGTGAEQFF.